Below, one T cell receptor beta chain is given with its context. Its antigen is currently unknown. Germline lookup yields CDR1 SGHRS and CDR2 YFSETQ. The CDR3 extends over 13 amino acids. Trimming at V came to 4 bases and at J to 9 bases, leaving 6 bases not matched to a gene. Sample-barcoded 5' priming and a J-beta primer mix drove a second PCR of roughly 7 to 11 cycles. CDR3-containing paired-end reads numbering at least 2.5 million came from each sample. Each CDR3 protein gets one entry after TCRdb re-called the 5' RACE reads with MiXCR. The data hold 550,000 to 700,000 distinct CDR3 sequences, with 27% observed a single time. The data derive from a study of blood T cells in healthy people across ages. The study's findings and limits: Roughly linear declines in TCR beta diversity per million T cells occurred with age. Donor CMV status, an unknown factor, possibly confounded changes in expanded clonotypes. Unsorted PBMCs prevented conclusive naive versus antigen-experienced comparison.

V and J are TRBV5-1 and TRBJ2-1; TRBD1 aligns across 8 bases. Sequencing was carried out using blood. The clonotype comes from a woman aged 70-85 years in good health. This CDR3 reads CASSQDRAAEQFF. DNA of the CDR3: TGCGCCAGCAGCCAGGACAGGGCAGCTGAGCAGTTCTTC.